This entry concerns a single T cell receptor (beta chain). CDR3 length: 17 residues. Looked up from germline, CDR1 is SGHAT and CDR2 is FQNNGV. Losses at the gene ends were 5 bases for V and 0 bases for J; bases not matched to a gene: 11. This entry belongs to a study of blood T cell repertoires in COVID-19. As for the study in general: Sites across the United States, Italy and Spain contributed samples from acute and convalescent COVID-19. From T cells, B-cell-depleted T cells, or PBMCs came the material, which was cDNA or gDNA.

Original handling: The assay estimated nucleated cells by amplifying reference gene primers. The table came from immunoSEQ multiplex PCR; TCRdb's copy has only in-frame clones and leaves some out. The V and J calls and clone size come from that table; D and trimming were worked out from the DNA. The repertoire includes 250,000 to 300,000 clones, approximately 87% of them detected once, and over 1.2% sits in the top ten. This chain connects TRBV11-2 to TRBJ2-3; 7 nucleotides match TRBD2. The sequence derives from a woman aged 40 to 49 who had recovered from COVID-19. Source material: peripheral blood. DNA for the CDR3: TGTGCCAGCAGCCGGCGGCCGGGACTAATGAGCACAGATACGCAGTATTTT. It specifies CASSRRPGLMSTDTQYF.